The 17 T cell receptor beta chains given below trace back to one sample, sequenced in a study of cytomegalovirus exposure and HLA in healthy donors. PCR was performed using 60 Vbeta and 13 Jbeta primers. Generated by immunoSEQ multiplex PCR, the TCRdb table keeps only in-frame clones and is missing some. The listing contains about 200,000 clones. The sample taken for sequencing was PBMCs. The receptor set was obtained from a boy between 5 and 17 years old in good health and CMV-seronegative.

The rearrangement uses TRBV7-8 and TRBJ2-5; D remains ambiguous. Germline V gene lookup returns CDR1 SGHVS and CDR2 FQNEAQ. The CDR3 has 18 amino acids. The germline V and J ends were trimmed by 1 base and 7 bases, with 25 bases remaining between them. The CDR3 coding sequence is TGTGCCAGCAGCTTAGGATGGGCCAGGAACCCTGAGTTTGGGACCCAGTACTTC. Translating it yields CASSLGWARNPEFGTQYF.

This chain links TRBV2 with TRBJ1-5; tentatively, D is TRBD1 (5 bases). Trimming pared 2 bases from V and 7 bases from J, leaving 15 bases between. There are 15 residues in the CDR3. From germline, CDR1 is SNHLY and CDR2 FYNNEI. The CDR3 sequence is CASSEIVGGAQPQHF. As DNA, the CDR3 is TGTGCCAGCAGTGAAATAGTTGGAGGGGCCCAGCCCCAGCATTTT. Together with reference TRBV2 and TRBJ1-5, the CDR3 gives the full variable domain: EPEVTQTPSHQVTQMGQEVILRCVPISNHLYFYWYRQILGQKVEFLVSFYNNEISEKSEIFDDQFSVERPDGSNFTLKIRSTKLEDSAMYFCASSEIVGGAQPQHFGDGTRLSIL.

The rearrangement links TRBV4-1 to TRBJ2-5; D may be TRBD1 (5 bases). In germline, CDR1 is MGHRA, CDR2 YSYEKL. This CDR3 is 13 amino acids long. V lost 1 base to trimming and J lost 5 bases, with 8 bases between them. The CDR3 bases are TGCGCCAGCAGCCAAGCCCCAGGGGAGACCCAGTACTTC. Translating it yields CASSQAPGETQYF.

The chain recombines TRBV6-6 with TRBJ2-7, with 10 bases aligning to TRBD2. CDR1 is MNHNY, CDR2 SVGAGI, per germline (reference sequence). The V and J ends lost 2 bases and 5 bases, in that order; junction bases with no gene match: 9. The CDR3 runs 16 residues. The CDR3 here is CASSYTQASGGNEQYF. CDR3 bases: TGTGCCAGCAGTTACACACAGGCTAGCGGGGGCAACGAGCAGTACTTC.

The chain joins TRBV5-1 to TRBJ2-7; D remains unclear. Germline CDR1 reads SGHRS; CDR2 reads YFSETQ. V gave up 2 bases and J gave up 0 bases, with 9 bases separating them. The CDR3 contains 14 residues. CDR3 sequence (DNA): TGCGCCAGCAGCTTTTTCGAGTTCTCCTACGAGCAGTACTTC. This sequence encodes CASSFFEFSYEQYF.

V is TRBV2 and J is TRBJ2-5; TRBD2 matches 12 bases. There are 17 residues in the CDR3. V lost 8 bases, J lost 0 bases, and 10 bases stayed unmatched. Germline V gene data show CDR1 as SNHLY and CDR2 as FYNNEI. In DNA form, the CDR3 reads TGTGCCAGCTCCCAGGGAACTAGCGGGGGGAACCAAGAGACCCAGTACTTC. Protein: CASSQGTSGGNQETQYF. Complete variable domain (other parts from reference TRBV2 and TRBJ2-5): EPEVTQTPSHQVTQMGQEVILRCVPISNHLYFYWYRQILGQKVEFLVSFYNNEISEKSEIFDDQFSVERPDGSNFTLKIRSTKLEDSAMYFCASSQGTSGGNQETQYFGPGTRLLVL.

The rearrangement uses TRBV6-1 and TRBJ1-1, with 9 bases that match TRBD1. V was pared by 6 bases and J by 7 bases, with 12 bases of the junction left unmatched. The CDR3 is 15 residues long. CDR1 MNHNS and CDR2 SASEGT come from the germline V gene. CDR3 sequence: CASRNPGQGWVEAFF. The CDR3 bases are TGTGCCAGCAGGAACCCAGGACAGGGGTGGGTTGAAGCTTTCTTT.

J is TRBJ2-7 and V is TRBV4-3, with a tentative D call TRBD2 (5 bases). The CDR3 totals 15 residues. Germline V gene lookup returns CDR1 LGHNA and CDR2 YSLEER. Trimming pared 5 bases from V and 0 bases from J, leaving 14 bases between. The CDR3 reads CASSYSVTSSYEQYF. As DNA, the CDR3 is TGCGCCAGCAGCTATAGCGTTACGAGCTCCTACGAGCAGTACTTC.

The chain combines TRBV27 with TRBJ2-6; no clear D gene. The CDR3 has 14 residues. V was cut by 3 bases and J by 4 bases, with 7 bases left in between. Germline values: CDR1 MNHEY, CDR2 SMNVEV (reference sequence). The CDR3 reads CASSFFSGANVLTF. In nucleotides, the CDR3 is TGTGCCAGCAGTTTCTTCTCCGGGGCCAACGTCCTGACTTTC.

The chain recombines TRBV28 with TRBJ2-7, with D possibly TRBD2 on 6 matching bases. Trimming removed 6 bases at V and 3 bases at J, with 15 bases between. The CDR3 runs to 14 residues. Germline CDR1 reads MDHEN; CDR2 reads SYDVKM. The CDR3 sequence is CASRGLGRDYEQYF. CDR3 nucleotide sequence: TGTGCCAGCAGGGGACTCGGAAGAGACTACGAGCAGTACTTC.

This CDR3 is CASSFRLAGSYEQYF. DNA for the CDR3: TGTGCCAGCAGTTTCCGACTAGCTGGCTCCTACGAGCAGTACTTC. The chain recombines TRBV6-5 with TRBJ2-5; 7 positions agree with TRBD2. Judging by the DNA end, TRBJ2-7 fits better; the J call may be wrong. Looked up from germline, CDR1 is MNHEY and CDR2 is SVGAGI. The CDR3 runs to 15 residues.

This chain joins TRBV7-2 and TRBJ2-1, with 16 positions matching TRBD2. Germline V gene data show CDR1 as SGHTA and CDR2 as FQGNSA. V shed 6 bases, J shed 7 bases, and the junction held 15 bases outside the gene matches. CDR3 length: 19 amino acids. DNA for the CDR3: TGTGCCAGCAGATATACGGGACTAGCGGGGGGGCCCTGGTTGAATGAGCAGTTCTTC. It translates to CASRYTGLAGGPWLNEQFF.

The chain joins TRBV6-6 to TRBJ1-6, with a possible D match to TRBD1 (5 bases). The CDR3 is made up of 15 amino acids. The V gene lost 5 bases and the J gene lost 6 bases, with 14 bases spanning the gap. Germline V CDR1 and CDR2: MNHNY, SVGAGI (reference sequence). The DNA for the CDR3 is TGTGCCAGCAGTGACCGCGGGGCGATTAATTCACCCCTCCACTTT. It specifies CASSDRGAINSPLHF.

The chain uses TRBV9 and TRBJ1-1; D is possibly TRBD1 (5 bases). The CDR3 is 16 amino acids. CDR1 is SGDLS, CDR2 YYNGEE, per germline. The ends were cut back, 4 bases at V and 2 bases at J, with 18 bases in the middle. CDR3 bases: TGTGCCAGCAGCCCATTTATCGCGGGGACCAACACTGAAGCTTTCTTT. Amino acids: CASSPFIAGTNTEAFF.

The CDR3 spells CASSLDRALGNTIYF. The CDR3 bases are TGTGCCAGCAGCTTAGACCGAGCTCTTGGAAACACCATATATTTT. The chain has TRBV7-2 and TRBJ1-3, with unresolved D. CDR1 SGHTA and CDR2 FQGNSA come from the germline V gene. The CDR3 length is 15 residues. Deletions cut 1 base from V and 3 bases from J, with 10 bases between.

The genes are TRBV15 and TRBJ2-6; D may be TRBD1 (6 bases). The CDR3 extends over 20 amino acids. Trimming left V 1 base short and J 1 base short, with 20 bases between. Germline values: CDR1 LNHNV, CDR2 YYDKDF (reference sequence). As DNA, the CDR3 is TGTGCCACCAGCAGAGGTTTTCTGGACAGCTTACCTTCTGGGGCCAACGTCCTGACTTTC. Translation gives CATSRGFLDSLPSGANVLTF.

The chain joins TRBV30 to TRBJ2-1, with D maybe TRBD1 (6 bases). CDR3 size: 14 residues. V was clipped by 7 bases and J by 3 bases, with 16 bases between them. Germline assignment: CDR1 GTSNPN and CDR2 SVGIG (reference sequence). The CDR3 coding sequence is TGTGCCTCCTTGGAAAAGGGGGTCTACAATGAGCAGTTCTTC. Its protein is CASLEKGVYNEQFF. Complete variable domain (other parts from reference TRBV30 and TRBJ2-1): SQTIHQWPATLVQPVGSPLSLECTVEGTSNPNLYWYRQAAGRGLQLLFYSVGIGQISSEVPQNLSASRPQDRQFILSSKKLLLSDSGFYLCASLEKGVYNEQFFGPGTRLTVL.